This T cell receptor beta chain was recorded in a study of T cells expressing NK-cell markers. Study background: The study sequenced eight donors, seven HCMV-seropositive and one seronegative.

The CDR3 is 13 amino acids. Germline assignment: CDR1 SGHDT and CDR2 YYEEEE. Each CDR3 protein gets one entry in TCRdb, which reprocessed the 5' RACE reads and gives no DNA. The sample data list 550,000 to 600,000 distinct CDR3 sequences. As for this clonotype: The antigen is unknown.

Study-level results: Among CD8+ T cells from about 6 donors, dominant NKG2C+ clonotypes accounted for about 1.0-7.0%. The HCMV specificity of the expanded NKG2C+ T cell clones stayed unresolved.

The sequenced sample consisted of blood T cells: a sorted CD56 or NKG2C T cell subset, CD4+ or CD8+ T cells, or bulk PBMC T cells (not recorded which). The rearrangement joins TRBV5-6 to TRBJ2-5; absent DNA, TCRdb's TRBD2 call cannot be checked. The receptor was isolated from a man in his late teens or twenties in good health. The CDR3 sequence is CASSLASGETQYF.